This T cell receptor beta chain was sequenced during a study of cytomegalovirus exposure and HLA in healthy donors. Study details: A later analysis reported the roughly 120 validation repertoires used the same platform as the roughly 700 first-cohort repertoires.

Findings and caveats of the study: The listing of 150 to 200 TCR beta chains classed them as cytomegalovirus-associated. Rare TCR sequences predominated, though certain public TCRs were found in many donors. Specificity for CMV antigens was confirmed in vitro for a few of the CMV-associated chains.

V was pared by 3 bases and J by 7 bases, with 10 bases of the junction left unmatched. This CDR3 region has 16 residues. Germline CDR1 reads MNHEY; CDR2 reads SMNVEV (reference sequence). Points on this clone: Its matching antigen is unknown.

The table came from immunoSEQ multiplex PCR; TCRdb's copy has only in-frame clones and leaves some out. The sample holds 130,000 to 150,000 clones; roughly 91% are singletons and the top ten take about 3%. This sequence originates from a woman under 30 in good health and CMV-seropositive. The chain employs TRBV27 and TRBJ2-2; TRBD2 aligns across 8 bases. The sequenced sample consisted of PBMCs. The CDR3 protein is CASSFRLAGSVGELFF. In nucleotides, the CDR3 is TGTGCCAGCAGTTTTAGGCTAGCGGGTTCCGTCGGGGAGCTGTTTTTT.